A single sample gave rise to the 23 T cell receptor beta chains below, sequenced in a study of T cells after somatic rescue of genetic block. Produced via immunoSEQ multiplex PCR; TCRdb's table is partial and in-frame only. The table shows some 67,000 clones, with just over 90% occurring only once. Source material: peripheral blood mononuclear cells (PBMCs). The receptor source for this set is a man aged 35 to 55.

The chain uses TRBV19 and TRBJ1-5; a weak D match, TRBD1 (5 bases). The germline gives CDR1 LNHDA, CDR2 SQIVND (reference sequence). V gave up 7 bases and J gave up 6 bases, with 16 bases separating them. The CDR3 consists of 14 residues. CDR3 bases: TGTGCCAGTACCCCGGGGGGGGGTCCTCAGCCCCAGCATTTT. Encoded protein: CASTPGGGPQPQHF. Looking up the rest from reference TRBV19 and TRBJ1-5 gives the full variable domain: DGGITQSPKYLFRKEGQNVTLSCEQNLNHDAMYWYRQDPGQGLRLIYYSQIVNDFQKGDIAEGYSVSREKKESFPLTVTSAQKNPTAFYLCASTPGGGPQPQHFGDGTRLSIL.

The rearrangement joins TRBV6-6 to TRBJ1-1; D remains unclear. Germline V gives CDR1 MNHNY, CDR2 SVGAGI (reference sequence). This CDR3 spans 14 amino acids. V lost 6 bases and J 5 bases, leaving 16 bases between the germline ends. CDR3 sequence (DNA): TGTGCCAGCAGATCCGGTGTGGTCGAGACTGAAGCTTTCTTT. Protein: CASRSGVVETEAFF.

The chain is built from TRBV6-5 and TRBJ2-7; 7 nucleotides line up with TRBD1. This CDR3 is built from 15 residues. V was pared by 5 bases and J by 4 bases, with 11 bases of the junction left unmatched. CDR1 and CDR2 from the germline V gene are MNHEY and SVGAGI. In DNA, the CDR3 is TGTGCCAGCAGTCCTTCCCGACAGGGAATGTACGAGCAGTACTTC. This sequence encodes CASSPSRQGMYEQYF.

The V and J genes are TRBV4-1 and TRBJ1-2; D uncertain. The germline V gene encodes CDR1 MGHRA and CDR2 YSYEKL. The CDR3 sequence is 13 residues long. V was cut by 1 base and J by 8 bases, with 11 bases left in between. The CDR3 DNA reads TGCGCCAGCAGCCAAGTCGGGTTGCAAGGCTACACCTTC. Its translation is CASSQVGLQGYTF.

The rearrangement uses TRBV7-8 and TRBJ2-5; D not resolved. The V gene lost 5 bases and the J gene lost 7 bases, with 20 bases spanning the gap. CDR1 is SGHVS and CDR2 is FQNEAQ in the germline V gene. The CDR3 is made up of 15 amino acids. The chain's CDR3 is CASSHGQSRPTTQYF. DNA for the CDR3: TGTGCCAGCAGCCACGGCCAGTCGCGGCCCACGACCCAGTACTTC.

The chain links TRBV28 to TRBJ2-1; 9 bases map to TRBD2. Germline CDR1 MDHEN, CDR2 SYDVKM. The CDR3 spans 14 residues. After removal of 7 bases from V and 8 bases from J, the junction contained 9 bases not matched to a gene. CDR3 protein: CASTRASGVDEQFF. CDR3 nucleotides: TGTGCCAGCACCCGGGCTAGCGGGGTTGATGAGCAGTTCTTC.

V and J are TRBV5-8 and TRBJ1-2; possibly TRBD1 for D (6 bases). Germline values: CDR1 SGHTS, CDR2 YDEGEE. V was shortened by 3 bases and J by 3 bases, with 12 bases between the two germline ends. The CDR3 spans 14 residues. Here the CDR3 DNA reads TGTGCCAGCAGCTCCATACAGGGTCACTATGGCTACACCTTC. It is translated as CASSSIQGHYGYTF.

Here the CDR3 DNA reads TGTGCCAGCAGCTCGACAACTAGCGGGATCTACAATGAGCAGTTCTTC. The encoded protein is CASSSTTSGIYNEQFF. The V call is TRBV7-9, the J call TRBJ2-1; 10 bases fit TRBD2. After removal of 4 bases from V and 3 bases from J, the junction contained 6 bases not matched to a gene. CDR3 size: 16 residues. CDR1 SEHNR and CDR2 FQNEAQ come from the germline V gene (reference sequence). Together with reference TRBV7-9 and TRBJ2-1, the CDR3 gives the full variable domain: DTGVSQNPRHKITKRGQNVTFRCDPISEHNRLYWYRQTLGQGPEFLTYFQNEAQLEKSRLLSDRFSAERPKGSFSTLEIQRTEQGDSAMYLCASSSTTSGIYNEQFFGPGTRLTVL.

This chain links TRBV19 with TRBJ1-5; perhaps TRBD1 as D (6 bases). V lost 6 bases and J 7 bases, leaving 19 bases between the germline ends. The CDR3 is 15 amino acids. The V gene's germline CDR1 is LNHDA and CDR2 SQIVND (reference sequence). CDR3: CASSSAGVVRQPQHF. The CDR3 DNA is TGTGCCAGTAGCTCTGCAGGGGTAGTAAGACAGCCCCAGCATTTT. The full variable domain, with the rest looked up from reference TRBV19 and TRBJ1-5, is DGGITQSPKYLFRKEGQNVTLSCEQNLNHDAMYWYRQDPGQGLRLIYYSQIVNDFQKGDIAEGYSVSREKKESFPLTVTSAQKNPTAFYLCASSSAGVVRQPQHFGDGTRLSIL.

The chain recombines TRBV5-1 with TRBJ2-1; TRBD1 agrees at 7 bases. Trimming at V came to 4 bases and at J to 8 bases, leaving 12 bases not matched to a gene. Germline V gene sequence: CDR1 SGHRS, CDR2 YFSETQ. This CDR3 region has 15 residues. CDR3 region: CASSLLATGSDEQFF. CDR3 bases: TGCGCCAGCAGCCTGCTTGCGACAGGGTCGGATGAGCAGTTCTTC.

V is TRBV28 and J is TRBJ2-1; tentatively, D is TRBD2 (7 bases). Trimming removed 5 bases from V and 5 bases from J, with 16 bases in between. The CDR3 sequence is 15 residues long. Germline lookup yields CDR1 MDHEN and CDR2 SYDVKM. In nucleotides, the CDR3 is TGTGCCAGCAGTGCCCCAGGGAGGGGGGACAATGAGCAGTTCTTC. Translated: CASSAPGRGDNEQFF.

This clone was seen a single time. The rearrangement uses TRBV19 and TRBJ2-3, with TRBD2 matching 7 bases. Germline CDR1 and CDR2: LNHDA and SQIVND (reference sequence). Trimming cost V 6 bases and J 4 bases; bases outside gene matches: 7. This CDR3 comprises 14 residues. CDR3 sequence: CASRAGRVSDTQYF. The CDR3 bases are TGTGCCAGTAGGGCAGGGAGGGTGTCAGATACGCAGTATTTT.

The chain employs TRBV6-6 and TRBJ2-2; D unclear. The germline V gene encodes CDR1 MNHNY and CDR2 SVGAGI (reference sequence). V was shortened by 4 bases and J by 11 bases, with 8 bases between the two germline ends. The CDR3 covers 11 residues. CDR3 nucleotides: TGTGCCAGCAGTTTTAGCCGTGAGCTGTTTTTT. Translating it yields CASSFSRELFF.

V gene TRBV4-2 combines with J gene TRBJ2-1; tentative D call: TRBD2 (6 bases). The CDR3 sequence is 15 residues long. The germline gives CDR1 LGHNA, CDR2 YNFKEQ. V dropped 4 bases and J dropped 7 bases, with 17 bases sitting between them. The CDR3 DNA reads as TGTGCCAGCAGCCGTTGGACGCCGGAGGGGAATGAGCAGTTCTTC. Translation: CASSRWTPEGNEQFF.

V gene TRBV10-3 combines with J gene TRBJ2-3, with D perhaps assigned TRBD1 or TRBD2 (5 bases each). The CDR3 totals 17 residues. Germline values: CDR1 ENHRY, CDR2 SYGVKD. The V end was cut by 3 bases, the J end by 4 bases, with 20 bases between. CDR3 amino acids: CAISDRDPGVMADTQYF. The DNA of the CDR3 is TGTGCCATCAGTGACAGGGACCCCGGGGTTATGGCAGATACGCAGTATTTT.

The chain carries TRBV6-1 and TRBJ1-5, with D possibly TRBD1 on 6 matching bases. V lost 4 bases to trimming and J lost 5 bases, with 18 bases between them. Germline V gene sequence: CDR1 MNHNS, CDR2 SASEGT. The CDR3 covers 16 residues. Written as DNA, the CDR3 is TGTGCCAGCAGTGTGTTCCTACAGGGTGGCGATCAGCCCCAGCATTTT. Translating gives CASSVFLQGGDQPQHF.

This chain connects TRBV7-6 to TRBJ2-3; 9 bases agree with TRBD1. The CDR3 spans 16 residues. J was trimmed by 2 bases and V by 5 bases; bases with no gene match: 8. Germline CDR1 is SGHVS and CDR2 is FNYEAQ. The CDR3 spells CASSLRQGGITDTQYF. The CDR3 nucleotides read TGTGCCAGCAGCCTACGACAGGGGGGAATCACAGATACGCAGTATTTT.

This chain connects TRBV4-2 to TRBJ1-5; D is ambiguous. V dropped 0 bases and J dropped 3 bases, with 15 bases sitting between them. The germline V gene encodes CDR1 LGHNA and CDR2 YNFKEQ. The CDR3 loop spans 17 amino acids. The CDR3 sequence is CASSQDMSSEYNQPQHF. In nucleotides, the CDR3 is TGTGCCAGCAGCCAAGATATGTCTTCCGAATACAATCAGCCCCAGCATTTT.

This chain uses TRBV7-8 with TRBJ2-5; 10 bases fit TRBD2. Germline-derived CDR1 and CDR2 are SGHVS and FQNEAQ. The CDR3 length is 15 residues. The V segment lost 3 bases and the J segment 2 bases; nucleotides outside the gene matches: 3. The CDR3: CASSLGLAQQETQYF. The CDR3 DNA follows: TGTGCCAGCAGCTTGGGACTAGCGCAACAAGAGACCCAGTACTTC.

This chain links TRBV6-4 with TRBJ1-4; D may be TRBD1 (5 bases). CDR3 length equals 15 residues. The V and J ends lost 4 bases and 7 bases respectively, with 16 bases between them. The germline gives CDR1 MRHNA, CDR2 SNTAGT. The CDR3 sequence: CASSASRKRGEKLFF. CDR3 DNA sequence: TGTGCCAGCAGTGCCTCGAGGAAGAGGGGTGAAAAACTGTTTTTT.

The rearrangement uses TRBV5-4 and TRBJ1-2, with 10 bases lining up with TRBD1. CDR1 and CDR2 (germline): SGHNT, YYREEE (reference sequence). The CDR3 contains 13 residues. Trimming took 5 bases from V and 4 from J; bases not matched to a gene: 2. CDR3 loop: CASSRDRGYGYTF. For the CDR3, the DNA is TGTGCCAGCAGTAGGGACAGGGGCTATGGCTACACCTTC.

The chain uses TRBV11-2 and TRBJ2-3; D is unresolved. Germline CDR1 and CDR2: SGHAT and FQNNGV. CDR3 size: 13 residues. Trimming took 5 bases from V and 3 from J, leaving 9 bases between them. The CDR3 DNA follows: TGTGCCAGCAGCGTGTGGAGAACAGATACGCAGTATTTT. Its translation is CASSVWRTDTQYF.

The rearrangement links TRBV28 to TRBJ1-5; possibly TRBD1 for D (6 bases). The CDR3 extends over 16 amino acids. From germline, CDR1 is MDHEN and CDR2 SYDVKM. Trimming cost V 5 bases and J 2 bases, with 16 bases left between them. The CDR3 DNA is TGTGCCAGCAGTCCCAGCCGAAGGGGGGGCAATCAGCCCCAGCATTTT. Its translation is CASSPSRRGGNQPQHF.